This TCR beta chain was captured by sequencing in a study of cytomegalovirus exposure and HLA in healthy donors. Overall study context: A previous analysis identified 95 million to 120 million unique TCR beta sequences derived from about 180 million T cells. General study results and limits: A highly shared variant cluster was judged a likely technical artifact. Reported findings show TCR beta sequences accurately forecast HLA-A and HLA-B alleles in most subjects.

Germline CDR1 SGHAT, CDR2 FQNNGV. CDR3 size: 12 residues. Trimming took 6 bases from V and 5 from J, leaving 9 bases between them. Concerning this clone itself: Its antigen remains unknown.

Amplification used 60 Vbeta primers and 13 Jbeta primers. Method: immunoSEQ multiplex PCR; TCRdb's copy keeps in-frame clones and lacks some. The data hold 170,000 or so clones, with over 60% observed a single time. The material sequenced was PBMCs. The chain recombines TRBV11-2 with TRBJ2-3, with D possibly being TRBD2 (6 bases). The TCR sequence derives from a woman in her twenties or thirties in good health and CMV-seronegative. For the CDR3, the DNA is TGTGCCAGCAGTCCCGGGGGAGATACGCAGTATTTT. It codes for CASSPGGDTQYF.